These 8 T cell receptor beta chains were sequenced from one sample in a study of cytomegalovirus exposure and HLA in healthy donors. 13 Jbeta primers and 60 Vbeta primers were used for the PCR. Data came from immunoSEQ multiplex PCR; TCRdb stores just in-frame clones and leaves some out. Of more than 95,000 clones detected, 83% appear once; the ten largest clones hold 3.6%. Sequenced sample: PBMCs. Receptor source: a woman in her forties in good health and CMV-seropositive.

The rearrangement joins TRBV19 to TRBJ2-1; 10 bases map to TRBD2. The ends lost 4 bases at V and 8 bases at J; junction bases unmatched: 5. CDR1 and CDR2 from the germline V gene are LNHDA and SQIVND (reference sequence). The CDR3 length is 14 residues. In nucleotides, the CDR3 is TGTGCCAGTAGTAACCCTAGCGGGAGTGATGAGCAGTTCTTC. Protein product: CASSNPSGSDEQFF.

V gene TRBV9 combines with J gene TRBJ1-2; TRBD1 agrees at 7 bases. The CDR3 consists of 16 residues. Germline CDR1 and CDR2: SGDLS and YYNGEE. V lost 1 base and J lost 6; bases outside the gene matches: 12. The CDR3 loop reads CASSVRQGGATNGYTF. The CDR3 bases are TGTGCCAGCAGCGTAAGACAGGGTGGGGCGACTAATGGCTACACCTTC.

The CDR3 DNA reads as TGTGCCAGCAGTGAACCCCGGGTCGTTGAGGCCTACGAGCAGTACTTC. Translating gives CASSEPRVVEAYEQYF. V usage is TRBV2 and J usage is TRBJ2-7; D is uncertain. With 2 bases removed from V and 2 bases from J, the gap between germline ends came to 16 bases. The CDR3 has 16 residues. CDR1 SNHLY and CDR2 FYNNEI come from the germline V gene.

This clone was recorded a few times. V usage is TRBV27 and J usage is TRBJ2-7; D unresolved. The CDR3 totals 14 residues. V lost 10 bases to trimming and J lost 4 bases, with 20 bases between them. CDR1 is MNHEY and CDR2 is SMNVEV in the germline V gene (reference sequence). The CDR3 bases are TGTGCCACCCAGAACTCTAGATTCGGGTACGAGCAGTACTTC. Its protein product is CATQNSRFGYEQYF.

CDR3: CASSLGQGWANYGYTF. CDR3 sequence (DNA): TGCGCCAGCAGCTTGGGACAGGGCTGGGCTAACTATGGCTACACCTTC. The rearrangement uses TRBV5-1 and TRBJ1-2; 7 bases are shared with TRBD1. The CDR3 totals 16 residues. The ends lost 0 bases at V and 0 bases at J; junction bases unmatched: 5. From germline, CDR1 is SGHRS and CDR2 YFSETQ.

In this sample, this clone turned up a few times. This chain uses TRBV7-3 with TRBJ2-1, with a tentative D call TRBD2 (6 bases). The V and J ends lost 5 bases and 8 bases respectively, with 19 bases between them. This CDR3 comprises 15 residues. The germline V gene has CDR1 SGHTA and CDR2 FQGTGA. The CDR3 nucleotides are TGTGCCAGCAGCAAATTACCACTAGGCGGGGATGAGCAGTTCTTC. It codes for CASSKLPLGGDEQFF.

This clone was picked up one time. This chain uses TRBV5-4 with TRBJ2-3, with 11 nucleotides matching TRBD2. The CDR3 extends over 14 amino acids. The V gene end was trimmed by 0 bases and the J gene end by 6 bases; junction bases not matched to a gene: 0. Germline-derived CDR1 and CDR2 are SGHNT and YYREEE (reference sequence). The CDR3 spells CASSLGLAGDTQYF. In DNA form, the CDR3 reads TGTGCCAGCAGCTTGGGACTAGCGGGGGATACGCAGTATTTT.

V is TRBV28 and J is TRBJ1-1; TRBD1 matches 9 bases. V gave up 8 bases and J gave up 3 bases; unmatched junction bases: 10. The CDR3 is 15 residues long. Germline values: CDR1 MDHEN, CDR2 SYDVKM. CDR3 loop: CASPRTGARDTEAFF. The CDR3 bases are TGTGCCAGCCCCCGGACAGGGGCTCGGGACACTGAAGCTTTCTTT.